This T cell receptor (beta chain) was captured in a study of T cell clones after liver transplantation. At the level of the study: Samples came from ITN030ST, which attempted immunosuppression withdrawal within 2 years of liver transplantation. Study results and caveats: Small, mixed patient groups and varying post-transplant times limit these conclusions.

Unstimulated PBMCs were sorted into CD3+CD4+ and CD3+CD8+ populations. Note on this clone: Antigen unknown.

Germline CDR1 MDHEN, CDR2 SYDVKM. The CDR3 consists of 13 residues. V lost 7 bases and J lost 7, with 13 bases in between. Repertoires were generated with immunoSEQ multiplex PCR, while TCRdb's copy carries only in-frame clones and drops some. The sample lists about 80,000 clones, around four fifths occurring once. The sample here was CD4+ T cells from blood, taken about 46 months after liver transplant. The receptor comes from a human patient who received a liver transplant. These T cells may partly come from the graft donor. This chain connects TRBV28 to TRBJ2-2, with a weak D call TRBD2 (5 bases). DNA for the CDR3: TGTGCCAGCAATCGCGGTGGGAGCGGGGAGCTGTTTTTT. Encoded protein: CASNRGGSGELFF.